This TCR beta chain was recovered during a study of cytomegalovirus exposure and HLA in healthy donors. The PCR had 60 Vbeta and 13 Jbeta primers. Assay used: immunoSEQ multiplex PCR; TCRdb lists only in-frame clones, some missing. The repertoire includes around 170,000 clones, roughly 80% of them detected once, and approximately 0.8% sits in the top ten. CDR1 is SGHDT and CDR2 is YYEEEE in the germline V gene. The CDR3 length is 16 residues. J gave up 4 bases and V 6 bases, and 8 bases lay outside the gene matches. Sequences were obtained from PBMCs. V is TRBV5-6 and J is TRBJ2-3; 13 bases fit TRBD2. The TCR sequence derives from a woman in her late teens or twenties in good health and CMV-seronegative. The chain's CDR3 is CASNPTGTSGADTQYF. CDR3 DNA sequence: TGTGCCAGCAACCCGACCGGGACTAGCGGGGCAGATACGCAGTATTTT.